This paragraph reports one T cell receptor beta chain. The record originates from a study of cytomegalovirus exposure and HLA in healthy donors. A multiplex PCR was run with 60 Vbeta primers and 13 Jbeta primers. Here immunoSEQ multiplex PCR was the method, and the copy in TCRdb shows in-frame clones only, minus some. Of over 150,000 clones listed, 70% to 75% were seen once; the top ten hold about 3.1%. The clonotype comes from a woman aged 25 to 39 in good health and CMV-seropositive. The sequencing sample was made of PBMCs.

CDR3 bases: TGTGCCAGCACCCACACACCCGGACTAGCGGTAGTTTACGAGCAGTACTTC. It yields the protein CASTHTPGLAVVYEQYF. V usage is TRBV28 and J usage is TRBJ2-7; the match to TRBD2 covers 10 bases. This CDR3 has 17 residues. V was pared by 7 bases and J by 4 bases, with 16 bases of the junction left unmatched. Per the germline V gene, CDR1 is MDHEN and CDR2 is SYDVKM.